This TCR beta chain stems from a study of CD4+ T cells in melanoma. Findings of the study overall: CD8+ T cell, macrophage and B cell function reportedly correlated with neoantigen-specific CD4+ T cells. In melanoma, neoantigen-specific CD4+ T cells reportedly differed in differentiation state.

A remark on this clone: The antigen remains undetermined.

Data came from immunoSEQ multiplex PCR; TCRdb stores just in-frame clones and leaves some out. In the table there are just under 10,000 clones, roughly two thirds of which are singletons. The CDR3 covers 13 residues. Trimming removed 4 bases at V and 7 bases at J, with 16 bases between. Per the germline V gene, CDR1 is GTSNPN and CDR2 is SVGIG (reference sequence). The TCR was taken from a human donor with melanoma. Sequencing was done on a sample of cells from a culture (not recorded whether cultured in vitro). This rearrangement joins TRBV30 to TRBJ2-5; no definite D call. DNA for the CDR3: TGTGCCTGGACGGCTCGGCAGGTGGGGACCCAGTACTTC. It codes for CAWTARQVGTQYF.